The TCR beta chain described here comes from a study of blood T cells in healthy people across ages. Study-level points and caveats: TCR beta diversity was tightly associated with the proportion of naive T cells. Nothing was known about donor CMV status, and this possibly confounded expanded clonotype changes. PBMCs left unsorted prevented a conclusive naive versus antigen-experienced comparison.

This CDR3 has 15 residues. J was trimmed by 8 bases and V by 1 base; bases with no gene match: 8. Germline loops: CDR1 GTSNPN, CDR2 SVGIG (reference sequence). With a J-beta primer mix and a sample-barcoded 5' primer, a second PCR ran about 7 to 12 cycles. A template-switch adaptor containing 12 random nucleotides labeled each cDNA molecule. TCRdb analysed the 5' RACE reads with MiXCR anew, one entry per CDR3 protein. The top ten clones hold more than 4% of a sample with around 1,600,000 distinct CDR3 sequences, less than 45% of them seen once. With regard to this clonotype: What it recognizes is unknown.

The J gene is TRBJ2-1, the V gene TRBV30; 10 bases match TRBD2. The clonotype originates from a woman between 18 and 29 years old in good health. Sequences were obtained from blood. The CDR3 DNA reads as TGTGCCTGGAGTGCTTTCAGACTAGCGGGCGATGAGCAGTTCTTC. This translates into CAWSAFRLAGDEQFF.